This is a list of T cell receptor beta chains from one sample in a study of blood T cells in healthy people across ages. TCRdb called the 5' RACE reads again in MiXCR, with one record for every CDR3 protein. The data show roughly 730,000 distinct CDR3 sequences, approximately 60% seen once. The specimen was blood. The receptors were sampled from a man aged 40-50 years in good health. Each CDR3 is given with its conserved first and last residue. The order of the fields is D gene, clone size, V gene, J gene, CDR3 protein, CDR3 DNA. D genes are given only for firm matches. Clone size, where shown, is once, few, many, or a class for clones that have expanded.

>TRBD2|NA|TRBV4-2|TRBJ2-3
CASSLRTSETDTQYF
TGTGCCAGCAGCCTACGGACTAGTGAGACAGATACGCAGTATTTT
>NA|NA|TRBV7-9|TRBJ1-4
CASSSMKIQVPEKLFF
TGTGCCAGCAGCTCTATGAAGATACAGGTACCTGAAAAACTGTTTTTT
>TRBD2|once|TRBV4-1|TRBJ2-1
CAGTQTSGSIGYEQFF
TGCGCCGGCACACAAACTAGCGGGAGCATAGGCTATGAGCAGTTCTTC
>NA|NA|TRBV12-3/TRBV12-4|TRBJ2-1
CASSLPPLGAKQFF
TGTGCCAGCAGTCTCCCGCCCCTTGGGGCCAAGCAGTTCTTC
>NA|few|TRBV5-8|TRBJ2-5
CASSLGPAQETQYF
TGTGCCAGCAGCTTGGGACCTGCTCAAGAGACCCAGTACTTC
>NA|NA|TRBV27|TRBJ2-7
CASSSGGGQFNEQYF
TGTGCCAGCAGTTCAGGGGGGGGCCAGTTCAATGAGCAGTACTTC
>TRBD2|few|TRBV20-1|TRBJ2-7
CSAGLAGVYEQYF
TGCAGTGCCGGACTAGCGGGAGTTTACGAGCAGTACTTC
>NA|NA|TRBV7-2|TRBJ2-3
CASSETTGSKQYF
TGTGCCAGCAGCGAAACCACGGGCTCAAAGCAGTATTTT
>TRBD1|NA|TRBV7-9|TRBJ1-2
CASSASGQGLLTNYGYTF
TGTGCCAGCAGCGCGTCGGGACAGGGACTCCTGACTAACTATGGCTACACCTTC
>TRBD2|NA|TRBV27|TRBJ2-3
CASSLVREIPDTQYF
TGTGCCAGCAGTTTGGTGCGGGAGATCCCAGATACGCAGTATTTT
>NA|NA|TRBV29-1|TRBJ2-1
CSVDRTALYNEQFF
TGCAGCGTTGACAGGACAGCGCTCTACAATGAGCAGTTCTTC
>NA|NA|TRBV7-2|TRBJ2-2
CASSLVQTGELFF
TGTGCCAGCAGCTTAGTACAAACCGGGGAGCTGTTTTTT
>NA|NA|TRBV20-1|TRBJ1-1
CSAWRGTPNTEAFF
TGCAGTGCTTGGCGGGGGACGCCGAACACTGAAGCTTTCTTT
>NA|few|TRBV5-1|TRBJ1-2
CASSFDSQFYGYTF
TGCGCCAGCAGCTTCGACAGCCAATTCTATGGCTACACCTTC
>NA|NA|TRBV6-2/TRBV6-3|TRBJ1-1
CASCARNTEAFF
TGTGCCAGCTGTGCCCGGAACACTGAAGCTTTCTTT
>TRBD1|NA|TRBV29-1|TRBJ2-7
CSVTTGLEQYF
TGCAGCGTAACGACAGGGCTCGAGCAGTACTTC
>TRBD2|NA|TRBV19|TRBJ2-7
CASSIILAGDYEQYF
TGTGCCAGTAGTATAATACTAGCGGGAGACTACGAGCAGTACTTC
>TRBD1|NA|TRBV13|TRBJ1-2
CASSPRTGRDYGYTF
TGTGCCAGCAGCCCCCGGACAGGGCGGGACTATGGCTACACCTTC
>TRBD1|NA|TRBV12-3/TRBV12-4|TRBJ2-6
CASSYRDRESGANVLTF
TGTGCCAGCAGTTACAGGGACAGGGAATCTGGGGCCAACGTCCTGACTTTC
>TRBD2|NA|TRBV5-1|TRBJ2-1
CASSWTSGNYNEQFF
TGCGCCAGCAGCTGGACTAGCGGGAACTACAATGAGCAGTTCTTC
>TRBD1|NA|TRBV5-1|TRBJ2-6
CASSLRQGVSGANVLTF
TGCGCCAGCAGCCTACGACAGGGGGTATCTGGGGCCAACGTCCTGACTTTC
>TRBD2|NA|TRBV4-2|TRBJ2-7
CASSQVAVGGPVKKSSYEQYF
TGTGCCAGCAGCCAAGTAGCGGTGGGAGGGCCTGTAAAGAAGTCTTCCTACGAGCAGTACTTC
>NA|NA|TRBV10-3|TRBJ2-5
CAISESPGEETQYF
TGTGCCATCAGTGAGTCACCCGGCGAAGAGACCCAGTACTTC
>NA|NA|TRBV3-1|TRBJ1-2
CASILTSGKAGYTF
TGTGCCAGCATCCTAACCTCGGGGAAGGCGGGCTACACCTTC
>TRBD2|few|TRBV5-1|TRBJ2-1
CASSRAGAHSEQFF
TGCGCCAGCAGCCGAGCGGGGGCGCATTCGGAGCAGTTCTTC
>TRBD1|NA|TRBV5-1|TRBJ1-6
CASSWGRQGDGNSPLHF
TGCGCCAGCAGCTGGGGGAGGCAGGGGGATGGAAATTCACCCCTCCACTTT
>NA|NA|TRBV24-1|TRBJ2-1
CATSDFRGSESYNEQFF
TGTGCCACCAGTGATTTCCGGGGGTCCGAATCCTACAATGAGCAGTTCTTC
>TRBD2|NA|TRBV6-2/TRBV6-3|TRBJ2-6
CASGYPPGGTGANVLTF
TGTGCCAGCGGTTACCCTCCGGGAGGAACTGGGGCCAACGTCCTGACTTTC
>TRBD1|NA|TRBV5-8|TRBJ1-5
CASCNQDRVNQPQHF
TGTGCCAGCTGTAACCAGGACAGGGTAAATCAGCCCCAGCATTTT
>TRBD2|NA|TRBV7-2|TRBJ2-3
CASSLGPSGVANTQYF
TGTGCCAGCAGCTTAGGTCCCAGCGGGGTAGCGAATACGCAGTATTTT
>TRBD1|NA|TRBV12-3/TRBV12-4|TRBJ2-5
CASSQQGSETQYF
TGTGCCAGCAGTCAACAGGGGAGTGAGACCCAGTACTTC
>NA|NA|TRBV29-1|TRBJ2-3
CSDRGSTDTQYF
TGCAGCGACCGGGGTAGCACAGATACGCAGTATTTT
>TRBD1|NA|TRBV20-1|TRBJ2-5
CSARDGRSVTGGGETQYF
TGCAGTGCTAGAGATGGTCGGTCCGTAACAGGGGGAGGTGAGACCCAGTACTTC
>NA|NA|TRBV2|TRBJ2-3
CASSVTVPSADTQYF
TGTGCCAGCAGCGTCACGGTACCATCCGCAGATACGCAGTATTTT
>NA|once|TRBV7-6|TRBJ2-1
CASRPAGGNEQFF
TGTGCCAGCAGGCCCGCGGGCGGCAATGAGCAGTTCTTC
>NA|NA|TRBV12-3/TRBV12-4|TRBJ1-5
CASSLRGGSNQPQHF
TGTGCCAGCAGTTTGCGGGGAGGCAGCAATCAGCCCCAGCATTTT
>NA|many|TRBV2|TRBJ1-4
CASSGGTGEKLFF
TGTGCCAGCAGTGGGGGTACAGGAGAAAAACTGTTTTTT
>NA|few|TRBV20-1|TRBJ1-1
CSARAGTEAFF
TGCAGCGCCCGTGCGGGGACTGAAGCTTTCTTT
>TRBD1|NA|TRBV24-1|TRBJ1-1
CATINHRDRINTEAFF
TGTGCCACCATAAATCACCGGGACAGAATTAACACTGAAGCTTTCTTT
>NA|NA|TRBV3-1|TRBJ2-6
CASSQIRPSRPGAGANVLTF
TGTGCCAGCAGCCAAATACGTCCCTCTCGGCCAGGAGCTGGGGCCAACGTCCTGACTTTC
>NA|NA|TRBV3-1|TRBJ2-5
CASSQESGVLETQYF
TGTGCCAGCAGCCAAGAATCTGGGGTGTTAGAGACCCAGTACTTC
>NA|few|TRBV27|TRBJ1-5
CASSFGEGQPQHF
TGTGCCAGCAGTTTCGGGGAAGGTCAGCCCCAGCATTTT
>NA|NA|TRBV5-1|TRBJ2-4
CASSLDGHSLAKNIQYF
TGCGCCAGCAGCTTGGACGGACACTCGTTGGCCAAAAACATTCAGTACTTC
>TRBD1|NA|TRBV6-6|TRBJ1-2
CASSDNPWTGGNYGYTF
TGTGCCAGCAGCGACAACCCATGGACAGGTGGAAACTATGGCTACACCTTC
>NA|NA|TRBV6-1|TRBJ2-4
CASSADVTLAKNIQYF
TGTGCCAGCAGCGCGGACGTTACTCTAGCCAAAAACATTCAGTACTTC
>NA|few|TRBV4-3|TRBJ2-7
CASSQGLPGLEQYF
TGCGCCAGCAGCCAAGGTCTCCCGGGGCTCGAGCAGTACTTC
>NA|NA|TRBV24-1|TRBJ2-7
CATSVAVGEQYF
TGTGCCACCAGTGTAGCGGTCGGCGAGCAGTACTTC
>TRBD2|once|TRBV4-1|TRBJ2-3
CASSRASGTDTQYF
TGCGCCAGCAGCCGGGCTAGCGGGACAGATACGCAGTATTTT
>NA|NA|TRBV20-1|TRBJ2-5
CSAEKAGRAQETQYF
TGCAGTGCTGAAAAGGCCGGCAGGGCCCAAGAGACCCAGTACTTC
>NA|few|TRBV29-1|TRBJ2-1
CSVELGGLYNEQFF
TGCAGCGTTGAGTTGGGAGGACTCTACAATGAGCAGTTCTTC
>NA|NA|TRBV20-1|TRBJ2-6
CSASGGGRLSGANVLTF
TGCAGTGCTAGTGGCGGGGGCCGACTTTCTGGGGCCAACGTCCTGACTTTC
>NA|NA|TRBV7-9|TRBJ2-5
CASSSTGARSQYF
TGTGCCAGCAGCTCGACAGGTGCCAGGTCCCAGTACTTT
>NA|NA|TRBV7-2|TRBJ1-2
CASSQTVANYGYTF
TGTGCCAGCAGCCAGACAGTAGCTAACTATGGCTACACCTTC
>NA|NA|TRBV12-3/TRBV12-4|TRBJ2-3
CASSFGGTLSSTDTQYF
TGTGCCAGCAGTTTCGGGGGAACCCTCTCCAGCACAGATACGCAGTATTTT
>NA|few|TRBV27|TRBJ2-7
CASSLTGYSLGEQYF
TGTGCCAGCAGTTTAACAGGATATTCCCTTGGCGAGCAGTACTTC
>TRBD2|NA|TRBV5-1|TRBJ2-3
CASSFPPGRARGADTQYF
TGCGCCAGCAGCTTCCCCCCCGGGAGGGCCCGAGGCGCAGATACGCAGTATTTT